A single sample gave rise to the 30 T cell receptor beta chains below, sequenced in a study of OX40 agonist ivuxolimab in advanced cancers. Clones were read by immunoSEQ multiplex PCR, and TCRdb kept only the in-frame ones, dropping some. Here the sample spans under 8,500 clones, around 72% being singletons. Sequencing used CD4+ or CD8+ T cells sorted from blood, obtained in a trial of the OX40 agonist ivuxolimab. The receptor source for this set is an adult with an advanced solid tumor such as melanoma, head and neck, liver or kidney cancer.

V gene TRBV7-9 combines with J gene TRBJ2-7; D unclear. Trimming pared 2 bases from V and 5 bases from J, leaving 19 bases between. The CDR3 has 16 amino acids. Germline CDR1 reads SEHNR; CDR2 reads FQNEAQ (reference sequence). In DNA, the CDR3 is TGTGCCAGCAGCTTAAGGGCGGTCGGCGCGCCGGACGAGCAGTACTTC. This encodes CASSLRAVGAPDEQYF.

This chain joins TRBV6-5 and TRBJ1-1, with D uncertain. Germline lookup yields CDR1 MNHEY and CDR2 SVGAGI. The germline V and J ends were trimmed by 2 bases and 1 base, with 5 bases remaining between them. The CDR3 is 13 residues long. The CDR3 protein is CASSYNGNTEAFF. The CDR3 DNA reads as TGTGCCAGCAGTTACAACGGGAACACTGAAGCTTTCTTT.

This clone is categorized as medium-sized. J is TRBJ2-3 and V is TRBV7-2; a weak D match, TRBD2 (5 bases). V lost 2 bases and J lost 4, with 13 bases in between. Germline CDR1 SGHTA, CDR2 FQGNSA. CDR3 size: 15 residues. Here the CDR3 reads CASSLTGSRSDTQYF. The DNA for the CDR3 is TGTGCCAGCAGCTTAACGGGGAGCCGATCAGATACGCAGTATTTT.

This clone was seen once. CDR3: CASSLADRRMRYYNEQFF. The CDR3 bases are TGTGCCAGCAGCTTGGCCGACCGACGTATGCGTTACTACAATGAGCAGTTCTTC. The chain joins TRBV5-6 to TRBJ2-1; D uncertain. The V end lost 0 bases, the J end lost 3 bases, and 19 bases lay between the germline ends. Germline V gene lookup returns CDR1 SGHDT and CDR2 YYEEEE. This CDR3 is built from 18 residues.

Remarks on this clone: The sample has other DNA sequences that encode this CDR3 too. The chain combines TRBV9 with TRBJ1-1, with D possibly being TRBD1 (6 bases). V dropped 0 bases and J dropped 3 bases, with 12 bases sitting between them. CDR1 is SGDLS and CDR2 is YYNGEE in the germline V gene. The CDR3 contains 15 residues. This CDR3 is CASSVGGPWDTEAFF. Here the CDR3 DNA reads TGTGCCAGCAGCGTAGGGGGGCCGTGGGACACTGAAGCTTTCTTT.

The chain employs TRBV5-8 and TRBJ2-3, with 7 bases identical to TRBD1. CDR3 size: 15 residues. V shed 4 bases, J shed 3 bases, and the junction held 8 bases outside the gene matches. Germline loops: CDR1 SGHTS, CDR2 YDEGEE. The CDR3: CASSHGTVTTDTQYF. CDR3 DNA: TGTGCCAGCAGCCACGGGACAGTTACTACAGATACGCAGTATTTT. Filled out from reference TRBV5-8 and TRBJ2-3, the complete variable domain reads EAGVTQSPTHLIKTRGQQATLRCSPISGHTSVYWYQQALGLGLQFLLWYDEGEERNRGNFPPRFSGRQFPNYSSELNVNALELEDSALYLCASSHGTVTTDTQYFGPGTRLTVL.

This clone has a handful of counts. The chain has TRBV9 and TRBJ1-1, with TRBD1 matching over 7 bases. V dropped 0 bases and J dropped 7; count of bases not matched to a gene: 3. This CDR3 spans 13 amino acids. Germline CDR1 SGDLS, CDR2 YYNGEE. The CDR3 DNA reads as TGTGCCAGCAGCGTAGGGACAGGAGATGAAGCTTTCTTT. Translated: CASSVGTGDEAFF.

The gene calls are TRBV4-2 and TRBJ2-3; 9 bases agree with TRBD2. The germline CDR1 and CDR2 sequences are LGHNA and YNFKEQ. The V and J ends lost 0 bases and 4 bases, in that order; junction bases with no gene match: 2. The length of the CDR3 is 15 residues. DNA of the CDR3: TGTGCCAGCAGCCAAGAGCGGGGGGGCCCAGATACGCAGTATTTT. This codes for CASSQERGGPDTQYF.

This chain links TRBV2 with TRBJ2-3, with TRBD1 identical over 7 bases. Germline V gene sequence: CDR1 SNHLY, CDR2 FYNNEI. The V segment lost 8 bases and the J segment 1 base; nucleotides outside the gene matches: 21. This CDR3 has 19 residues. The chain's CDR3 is CASAVGPQPGTVGTDTQYF. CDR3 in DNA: TGTGCCAGCGCCGTAGGTCCGCAGCCGGGGACAGTGGGCACAGATACGCAGTATTTT.

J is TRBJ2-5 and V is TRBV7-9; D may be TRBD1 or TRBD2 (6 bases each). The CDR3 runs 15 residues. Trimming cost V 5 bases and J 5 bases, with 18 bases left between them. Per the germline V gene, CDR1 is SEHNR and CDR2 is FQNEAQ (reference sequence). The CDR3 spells CASSPPPGAGETQYF. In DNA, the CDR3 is TGTGCCAGCAGCCCCCCCCCGGGGGCAGGGGAGACCCAGTACTTC. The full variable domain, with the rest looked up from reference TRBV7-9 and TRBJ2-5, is DTGVSQNPRHKITKRGQNVTFRCDPISEHNRLYWYRQTLGQGPEFLTYFQNEAQLEKSRLLSDRFSAERPKGSFSTLEIQRTEQGDSAMYLCASSPPPGAGETQYFGPGTRLLVL.

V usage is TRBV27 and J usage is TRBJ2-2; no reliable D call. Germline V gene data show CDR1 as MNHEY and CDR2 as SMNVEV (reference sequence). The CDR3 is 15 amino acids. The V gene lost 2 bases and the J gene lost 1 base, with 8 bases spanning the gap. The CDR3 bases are TGTGCCAGCAGTTTAGCAGGCTTGAACACCGGGGAGCTGTTTTTT. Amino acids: CASSLAGLNTGELFF.

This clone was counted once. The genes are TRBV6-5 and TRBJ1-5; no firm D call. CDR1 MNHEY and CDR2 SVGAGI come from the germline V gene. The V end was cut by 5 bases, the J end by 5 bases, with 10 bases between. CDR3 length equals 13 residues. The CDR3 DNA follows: TGTGCCAGCAGTGCCGACAACTATCAGCCCCAGCATTTT. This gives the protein CASSADNYQPQHF.

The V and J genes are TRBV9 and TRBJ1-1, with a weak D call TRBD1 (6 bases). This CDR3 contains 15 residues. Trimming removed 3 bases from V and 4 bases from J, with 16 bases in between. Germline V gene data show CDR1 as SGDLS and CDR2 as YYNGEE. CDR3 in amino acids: CASSEGGPWGTEAFF. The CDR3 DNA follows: TGTGCCAGCAGCGAGGGGGGACCGTGGGGCACTGAAGCTTTCTTT.

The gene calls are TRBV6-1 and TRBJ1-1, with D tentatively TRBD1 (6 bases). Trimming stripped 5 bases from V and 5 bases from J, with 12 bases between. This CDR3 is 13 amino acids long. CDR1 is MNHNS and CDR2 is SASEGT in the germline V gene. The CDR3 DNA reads TGTGCCAGCAGTCCACAGGGATGGACTGAAGCTTTCTTT. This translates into CASSPQGWTEAFF.

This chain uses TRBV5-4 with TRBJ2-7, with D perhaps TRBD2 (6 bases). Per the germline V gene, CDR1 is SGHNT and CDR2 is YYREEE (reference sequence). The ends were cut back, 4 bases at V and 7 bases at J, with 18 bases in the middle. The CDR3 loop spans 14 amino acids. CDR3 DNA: TGTGCCAGCAGCCCCTCGGACTATGATCGAGAGCAGTACTTC. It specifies CASSPSDYDREQYF.

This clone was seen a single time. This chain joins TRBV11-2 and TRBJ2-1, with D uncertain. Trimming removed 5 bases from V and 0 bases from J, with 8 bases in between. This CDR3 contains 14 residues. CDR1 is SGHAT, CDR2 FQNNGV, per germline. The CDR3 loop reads CASSPDTSYNEQFF. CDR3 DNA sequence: TGTGCCAGCAGCCCAGACACCTCCTACAATGAGCAGTTCTTC.

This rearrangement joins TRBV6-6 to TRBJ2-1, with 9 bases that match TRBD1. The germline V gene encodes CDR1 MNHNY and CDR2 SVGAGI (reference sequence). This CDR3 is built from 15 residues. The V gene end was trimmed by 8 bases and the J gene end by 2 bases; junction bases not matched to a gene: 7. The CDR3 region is CASLKTGGTYNEQFF. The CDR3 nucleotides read TGTGCCAGCTTAAAGACAGGGGGAACCTACAATGAGCAGTTCTTC.

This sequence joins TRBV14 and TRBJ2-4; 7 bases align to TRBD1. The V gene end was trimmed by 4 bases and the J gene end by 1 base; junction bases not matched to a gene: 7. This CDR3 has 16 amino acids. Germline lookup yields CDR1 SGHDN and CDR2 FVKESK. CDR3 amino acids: CASSPLGTDAKNIQYF. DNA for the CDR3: TGTGCCAGCAGCCCCCTAGGGACAGACGCCAAAAACATTCAGTACTTC. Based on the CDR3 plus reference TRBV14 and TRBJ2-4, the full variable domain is EAGVTQFPSHSVIEKGQTVTLRCDPISGHDNLYWYRRVMGKEIKFLLHFVKESKQDESGMPNNRFLAERTGGTYSTLKVQPAELEDSGVYFCASSPLGTDAKNIQYFGAGTRLSVL.

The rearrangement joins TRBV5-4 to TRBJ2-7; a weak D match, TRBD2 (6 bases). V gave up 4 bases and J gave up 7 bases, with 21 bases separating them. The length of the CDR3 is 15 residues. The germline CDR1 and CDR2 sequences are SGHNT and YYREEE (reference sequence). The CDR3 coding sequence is TGTGCCAGCAGCCCGCCTGGAGCGGGTGATTGGGAGCAGTACTTC. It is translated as CASSPPGAGDWEQYF.

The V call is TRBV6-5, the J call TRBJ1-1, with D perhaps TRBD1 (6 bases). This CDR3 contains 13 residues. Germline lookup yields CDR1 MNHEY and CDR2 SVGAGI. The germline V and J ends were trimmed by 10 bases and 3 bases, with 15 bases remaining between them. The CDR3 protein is CATGGGWDTEAFF. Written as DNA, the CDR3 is TGTGCCACCGGGGGGGGCTGGGACACTGAAGCTTTCTTT.

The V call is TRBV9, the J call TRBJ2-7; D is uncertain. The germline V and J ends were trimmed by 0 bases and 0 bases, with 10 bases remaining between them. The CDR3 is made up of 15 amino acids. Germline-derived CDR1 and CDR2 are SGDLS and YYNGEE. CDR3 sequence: CASSVGQASSYEQYF. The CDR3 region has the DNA TGTGCCAGCAGCGTAGGGCAGGCGAGCTCCTACGAGCAGTACTTC.

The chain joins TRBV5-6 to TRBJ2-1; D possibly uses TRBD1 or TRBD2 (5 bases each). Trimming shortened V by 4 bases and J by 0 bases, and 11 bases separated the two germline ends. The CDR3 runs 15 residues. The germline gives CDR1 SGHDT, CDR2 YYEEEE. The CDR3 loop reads CASSGGHGSYNEQFF. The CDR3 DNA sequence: TGTGCCAGCAGCGGAGGACATGGCTCCTACAATGAGCAGTTCTTC.

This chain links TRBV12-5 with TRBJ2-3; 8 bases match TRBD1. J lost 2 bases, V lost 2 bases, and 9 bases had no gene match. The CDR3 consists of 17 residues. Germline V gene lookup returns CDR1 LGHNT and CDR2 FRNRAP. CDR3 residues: CASGLPDLDRVTDTQYF. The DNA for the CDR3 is TGTGCTAGTGGTTTGCCCGACTTGGACAGGGTCACAGATACGCAGTATTTT.

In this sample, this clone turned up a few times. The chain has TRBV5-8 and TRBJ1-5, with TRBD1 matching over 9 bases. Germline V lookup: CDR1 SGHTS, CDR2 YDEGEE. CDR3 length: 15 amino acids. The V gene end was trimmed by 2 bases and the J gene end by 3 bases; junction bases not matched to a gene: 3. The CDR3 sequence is CASSLQGAFNQPQHF. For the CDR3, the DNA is TGTGCCAGCAGCTTACAGGGGGCCTTCAATCAGCCCCAGCATTTT. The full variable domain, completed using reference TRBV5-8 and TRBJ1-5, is EAGVTQSPTHLIKTRGQQATLRCSPISGHTSVYWYQQALGLGLQFLLWYDEGEERNRGNFPPRFSGRQFPNYSSELNVNALELEDSALYLCASSLQGAFNQPQHFGDGTRLSIL.

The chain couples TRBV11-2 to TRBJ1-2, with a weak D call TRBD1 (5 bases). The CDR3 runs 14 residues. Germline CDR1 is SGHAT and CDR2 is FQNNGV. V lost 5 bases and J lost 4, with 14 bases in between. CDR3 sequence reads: CASSPPEGAYGYTF. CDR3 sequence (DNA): TGTGCCAGCAGCCCACCGGAAGGGGCCTATGGCTACACCTTC.

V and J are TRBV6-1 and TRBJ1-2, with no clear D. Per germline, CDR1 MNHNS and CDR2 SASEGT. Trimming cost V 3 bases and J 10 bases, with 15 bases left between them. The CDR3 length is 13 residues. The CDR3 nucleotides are TGTGCCAGCAGTGACCCGGGCCTCTCTGACTACACCTTC. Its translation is CASSDPGLSDYTF.

CDR3 DNA: TGTGCCAGCAGTTGGGGAGGGCGAGGAGTTGAAAAACTGTTTTTT. Translation gives CASSWGGRGVEKLFF. The rearrangement joins TRBV27 to TRBJ1-4; D is unresolved. The V gene's germline CDR1 is MNHEY and CDR2 SMNVEV (reference sequence). V dropped 4 bases and J dropped 7 bases, with 16 bases sitting between them. CDR3 length: 15 amino acids.

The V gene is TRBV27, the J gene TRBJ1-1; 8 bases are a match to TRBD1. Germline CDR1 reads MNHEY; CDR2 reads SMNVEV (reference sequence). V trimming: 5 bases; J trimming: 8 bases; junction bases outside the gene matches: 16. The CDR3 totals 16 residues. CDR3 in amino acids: CASSPTRGTGVLEAFF. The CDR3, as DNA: TGTGCCAGCAGTCCCACGAGGGGGACAGGAGTATTGGAAGCTTTCTTT.

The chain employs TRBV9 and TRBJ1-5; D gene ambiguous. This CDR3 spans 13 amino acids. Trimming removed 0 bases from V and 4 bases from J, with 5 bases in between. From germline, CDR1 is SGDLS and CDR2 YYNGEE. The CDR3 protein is CASSVGINQPQHF. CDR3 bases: TGTGCCAGCAGCGTAGGGATAAATCAGCCCCAGCATTTT.

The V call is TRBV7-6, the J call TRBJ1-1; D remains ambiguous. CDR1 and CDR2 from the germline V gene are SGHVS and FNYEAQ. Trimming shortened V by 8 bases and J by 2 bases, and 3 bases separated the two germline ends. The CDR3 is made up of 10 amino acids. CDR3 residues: CASGNTEAFF. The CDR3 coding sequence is TGTGCCAGCGGCAACACTGAAGCTTTCTTT. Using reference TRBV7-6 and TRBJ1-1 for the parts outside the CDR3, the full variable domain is GAGVSQSPRYKVTKRGQDVALRCDPISGHVSLYWYRQALGQGPEFLTYFNYEAQQDKSGLPNDRFSAERPEGSISTLTIQRTEQRDSAMYRCASGNTEAFFGQGTRLTVV.